A selection of T cell receptor beta chains follows, all from one sample in a study of blood T cell repertoires in COVID-19. Method: immunoSEQ multiplex PCR; TCRdb's copy keeps in-frame clones and lacks some. Counted here are some 42,000 clones, around 88% occurring once; the ten biggest clones make up roughly 3.6%. The sample comprised peripheral blood. These receptors originate from a human donor in a cohort sampled during active COVID-19. The CDR3 runs from the conserved cysteine through the conserved F or W. Each record gives: V gene, clone size, J gene, D gene, CDR3 DNA, CDR3 protein. The D gene is left open where the match is weak. Rows may omit the clone size; those that give it use once, few, many or a size class.

TRBV10-2	.	TRBJ1-2	.	TGCGCCAGCAGTGAGACAGGCGGCTATGGCTACACCTTC	CASSETGGYGYTF
TRBV6-1	.	TRBJ2-3	TRBD2	TGTGCCAGCAGTGATGGGACTAGCGGGTGGGGTGCAGATACGCAGTATTTT	CASSDGTSGWGADTQYF
TRBV5-6	.	TRBJ1-1	.	TGTGCCAGCAGCCTCGGACAGTACACTGAAGCTTTCTTT	CASSLGQYTEAFF
TRBV7-6	few	TRBJ1-5	TRBD1	TGTGCCAGCAGCGCAGAACAGGGGTCGTATCAGCCCCAGCATTTT	CASSAEQGSYQPQHF
TRBV27	.	TRBJ1-2	TRBD1	TGTGCCAGCAGTTTAAGTCTCCAGGGGGCGGTAGGCTACACCTTC	CASSLSLQGAVGYTF
TRBV5-4	.	TRBJ2-5	TRBD2	TGTGCCAGCAGCTTGGCGAGGACTAGCGGGGGAGAAGAGACCCAGTACTTC	CASSLARTSGGEETQYF
TRBV11-1	.	TRBJ2-1	.	TGTGCCAGCAGCCCTAGGGGGGGCAATGAGCAGTTCTTC	CASSPRGGNEQFF
TRBV29-1	once	TRBJ2-7	.	TGCAGCGGCTCCGGGGATGTCGGGCAGTACTTC	CSGSGDVGQYF
TRBV12-3/TRBV12-4	once	TRBJ1-3	.	TGTGCCAGCAGTCCCGGACAGGGAAACACCATATATTTT	CASSPGQGNTIYF
TRBV13	.	TRBJ2-7	TRBD1	TGTGCCAGCAGCTTAGTAGGGACAGGGGGCTACGAGCAGTACTTC	CASSLVGTGGYEQYF
TRBV9	.	TRBJ2-7	.	TGTGCCAGCAGCGTAGTTGATTGGGGCCACGAGCAGTACTTC	CASSVVDWGHEQYF
TRBV5-1	once	TRBJ2-7	.	TGCGCCAGCAGCTTGGGGCAGGTCTACGAGCAGTACTTC	CASSLGQVYEQYF
TRBV7-7	.	TRBJ2-5	.	TGTGCCAGCAGCTCCTGGGGGGAAGGAGGTCTGGAGACCCAGTACTTC	CASSSWGEGGLETQYF
TRBV7-9	.	TRBJ2-1	.	TGTGCCAGCAGATCGACCGGTCAGGGTGAGCAGTTCTTC	CASRSTGQGEQFF
TRBV9	.	TRBJ2-3	TRBD2	TGTGCCAGCAGCGTAGGCCTGGGGGGGGGTTTGGATACGCAGTATTTT	CASSVGLGGGLDTQYF
TRBV19	.	TRBJ2-1	TRBD2	TGTGCCAGTAGTATTCGGGCTCGCGGGGGGTCCTACAATGAGCAGTTCTTC	CASSIRARGGSYNEQFF
TRBV19	.	TRBJ2-7	TRBD1	TGTGCCAGTAGCCTCCCGGGACAGGGTAAATACGAGCAGTACTTC	CASSLPGQGKYEQYF
TRBV11-2	.	TRBJ2-7	TRBD2	TGTGCCAGCAGCCTCACTAGCGGGAGGGAGTACTACGAGCAGTACTTC	CASSLTSGREYYEQYF
TRBV20-1	few	TRBJ2-7	.	TGCAGTGCTAGTCAAACCTCGCGGGGCGAGCAGTACTTC	CSASQTSRGEQYF
TRBV11-2	.	TRBJ2-7	.	TGTGCCAGCAGCTTATGGCAGGGCCACGAGCAGTACTTC	CASSLWQGHEQYF
TRBV6-2/TRBV6-3	.	TRBJ2-7	.	TGTGCCAGCAGTTACCCCCGGGGCTCCTACGAGCAGTACTTC	CASSYPRGSYEQYF
TRBV30	.	TRBJ2-3	.	TGTGCCTGGGACAACTTCAGGACTAGCACAGATACGCAGTATTTT	CAWDNFRTSTDTQYF
TRBV7-3	.	TRBJ2-1	TRBD2	TGTGCCAGCAGCTTAGACGGGGGGGTAAGAAATGAGCAGTTCTTC	CASSLDGGVRNEQFF
TRBV5-5	.	TRBJ2-7	TRBD1	TGTGCCAGCAGCTTGGAGGGACAGATCGCCTACGAGCAGTACTTC	CASSLEGQIAYEQYF
TRBV7-2	.	TRBJ1-5	.	TGTGCCAGCAGCTTCGGTCATAGCAGCAATCAGCCCCAGCATTTT	CASSFGHSSNQPQHF
TRBV5-4	.	TRBJ2-1	TRBD2	TGTGCCAGCAGCTTGGCCGGGATAGCGGGGGTGTATGAGCAGTTCTTC	CASSLAGIAGVYEQFF
TRBV11-2	.	TRBJ1-2	TRBD1	TGTGCCAGCAGCTTAGGACAGGGATTTAACTATGGCTACACCTTC	CASSLGQGFNYGYTF
TRBV11-2	.	TRBJ2-5	.	TGTGCCAGCAGCTTAGATTCCCGACAGCAAGAGACCCAGTACTTC	CASSLDSRQQETQYF
TRBV28	once	TRBJ2-7	TRBD2	TGTGCCAGCAGTGGCCTAGCGGGAACCTCCTACGAGCAGTACTTC	CASSGLAGTSYEQYF
TRBV2	.	TRBJ1-4	TRBD1	TGTGCCAGCAGGCCAGACAGGGCAACTAATGAAAAACTGTTTTTT	CASRPDRATNEKLFF
TRBV29-1	once	TRBJ2-2	.	TGCAGCGTGGGGATGACAGGGAACACCGGGGAGCTGTTTTTT	CSVGMTGNTGELFF
TRBV9	.	TRBJ1-5	.	TGTGCCAGCAGCGTAGCTGGGGACTACAATCAGCCCCAGCATTTT	CASSVAGDYNQPQHF
TRBV4-1	.	TRBJ2-5	TRBD2	TGCGCCAGCAGCCAAGAGGGCGGAGCGGGGGGTACACAAGAGACCCAGTACTTC	CASSQEGGAGGTQETQYF
TRBV5-1	.	TRBJ1-4	.	TGCGCCAGCAGCCTACCCACGAATGAAAAACTGTTTTTT	CASSLPTNEKLFF
TRBV30	.	TRBJ2-7	TRBD2	TGTGCCTGGAGTGTTTGGGGGGGATCCTACGAGCAGTACTTC	CAWSVWGGSYEQYF
TRBV10-3	.	TRBJ1-5	TRBD1	TGTGCCATCAGTGATTACGGACAGGGGAGCAATCAGCCCCAGCATTTT	CAISDYGQGSNQPQHF
TRBV5-1	.	TRBJ2-7	.	TGCGCCAGCAGCTCATTACTGGGGGGGCCGGATTCCTACGAGCAGTACTTC	CASSSLLGGPDSYEQYF
TRBV5-4	.	TRBJ2-3	.	TGTGCCAGCAGCGCGGGACTTTCTCGATCAGATACGCAGTATTTT	CASSAGLSRSDTQYF
TRBV11-3	.	TRBJ2-1	TRBD2	TGTGCCAGCAGCTCTCGGACTAGTTCCCACAATGAGCAGTTCTTC	CASSSRTSSHNEQFF
TRBV5-5	.	TRBJ1-2	.	TGTGCCAGCAGCTTGGAGCAGGGTGCCTATGGCTACACCTTC	CASSLEQGAYGYTF
TRBV19	once	TRBJ1-5	.	TGTGCCAGTAGTCCAACCGGGGGAGGGTCCGACCGGCATTTT	CASSPTGGGSDRHF
TRBV19	.	TRBJ1-1	.	TGTGCCAGTAGGACATTCATGAACACTGAAGCTTTCTTT	CASRTFMNTEAFF
TRBV7-2	.	TRBJ2-2	TRBD1	TGTGCCAGCAGCACCTCACAGGGGTTCGGGGAGCTGTTTTTT	CASSTSQGFGELFF
TRBV5-5	.	TRBJ1-5	TRBD1	TGTGCCAGCAGCTTGGTGGCGCTGACAGGGGGCGGGCAGCCCCAGCATTTT	CASSLVALTGGGQPQHF
TRBV6-6	.	TRBJ1-1	TRBD1	TGTGCCAGCAATCCGACAGGGGGACCGAACACTGAAGCTTTCTTT	CASNPTGGPNTEAFF
TRBV6-5	.	TRBJ2-5	.	TGTGCCAGCAGCCAGAGGACAGCCCAAGAGACCCAGTACTTC	CASSQRTAQETQYF
TRBV2	.	TRBJ2-5	TRBD1	TGTGCCAGCAGCGGACAGGAAGAGACCCAGTACTTC	CASSGQEETQYF
TRBV30	.	TRBJ2-6	.	TGTGCCTGGAGTGTACTTGGTTCAGGGGCCAACGTCCTGACTTTC	CAWSVLGSGANVLTF
TRBV6-2/TRBV6-3	.	TRBJ1-5	.	TGTGCCAGCAGTTACCGGCAGGGTAGGGCGCCCCAGCATTTT	CASSYRQGRAPQHF
TRBV3-1/TRBV3-2	once	TRBJ2-3	.	TGTGCCAGCAGCCAAGGTCTAGCCACAGATACGCAGTATTTT	CASSQGLATDTQYF
TRBV28	once	TRBJ2-1	.	TGTGCCAGTGCGACCTACAATGAGCAGTTCTTC	CASATYNEQFF
TRBV5-6	.	TRBJ1-6	.	TGTGCCAGCAGCTACAGGGCGGGTAATTCACCCCTCCACTTT	CASSYRAGNSPLHF
TRBV2	few	TRBJ1-4	.	TGTGCCAGCAGAGCAGGGGCTGAAAAACTGTTTTTT	CASRAGAEKLFF